The 15 T cell receptor beta chains below were found in one sample sequenced in a study of T cell responses to AZD1222 COVID-19 vaccine. This table comes from immunoSEQ multiplex PCR, and its TCRdb copy is limited to in-frame clones, with some not included. The profile shows around 180,000 clones, 85% to 90% of them singletons. Sample: peripheral blood, taken on day 0 of AZD1222 vaccination. These TCRs come from an adult in good health.

This clone was recorded a few times. This chain connects TRBV7-3 to TRBJ1-1; TRBD1 might be the D (6 bases). The CDR3 length is 14 residues. The ends were cut back, 4 bases at V and 5 bases at J, with 14 bases in the middle. In germline, CDR1 is SGHTA, CDR2 FQGTGA. CDR3 region: CASSSGGGTTEAFF. In nucleotides, the CDR3 is TGTGCCAGCAGCTCGGGAGGGGGAACAACTGAAGCTTTCTTT.

The gene calls are TRBV2 and TRBJ2-1, with D maybe TRBD1 (7 bases). Germline assignment: CDR1 SNHLY and CDR2 FYNNEI. Trimming took 10 bases from V and 5 from J, leaving 12 bases between them. This CDR3 has 12 amino acids. The DNA of the CDR3 is TGTGCCACCCAGGGGGGCAACAATGAGCAGTTCTTC. Residues: CATQGGNNEQFF.

The CDR3 coding sequence is TGTGCCAGCAGCTTGGGGACAGCCGGGGAGACCCAGTACTTC. This codes for CASSLGTAGETQYF. This chain connects TRBV7-8 to TRBJ2-5; 7 positions agree with TRBD1. Germline CDR1 and CDR2: SGHVS and FQNEAQ. There are 14 residues in the CDR3. The V segment lost 3 bases and the J segment 5 bases; nucleotides outside the gene matches: 6. The full variable domain, completed using reference TRBV7-8 and TRBJ2-5, is GAGVSQSPRYKVAKRGQDVALRCDPISGHVSLFWYQQALGQGPEFLTYFQNEAQLDKSGLPSDRFFAERPEGSVSTLKIQRTQQEDSAVYLCASSLGTAGETQYFGPGTRLLVL.

V gene TRBV7-2 combines with J gene TRBJ2-5, with 7 positions matching TRBD2. The CDR3 is 14 residues long. Germline assignment: CDR1 SGHTA and CDR2 FQGNSA. J lost 3 bases, V lost 5 bases, and 6 bases had no gene match. The CDR3 DNA reads TGTGCCAGCAGCCTGGGACTACGCGAAGAGACCCAGTACTTC. Its translation is CASSLGLREETQYF. The full variable domain, with the rest looked up from reference TRBV7-2 and TRBJ2-5, is GAGVSQSPSNKVTEKGKDVELRCDPISGHTALYWYRQSLGQGLEFLIYFQGNSAPDKSGLPSDRFSAERTGGSVSTLTIQRTQQEDSAVYLCASSLGLREETQYFGPGTRLLVL.

The V gene is TRBV7-2, the J gene TRBJ2-3, with a weak D call TRBD1 (6 bases). Germline V gene lookup returns CDR1 SGHTA and CDR2 FQGNSA. V lost 2 bases and J lost 2, with 14 bases in between. The CDR3 spans 16 residues. The CDR3 region has the DNA TGTGCCAGCAGCTTAAGGTTCCAGGGACACACAGATACGCAGTATTTT. It codes for CASSLRFQGHTDTQYF.

The V gene is TRBV7-3, the J gene TRBJ2-3; TRBD2 agrees at 14 bases. Germline V gene sequence: CDR1 SGHTA, CDR2 FQGTGA. After removal of 4 bases from V and 3 bases from J, the junction contained 6 bases not matched to a gene. This CDR3 is 17 amino acids long. In nucleotides, the CDR3 is TGTGCCAGCAGCTCCGGACTAGCGGGGGGATCAACAGATACGCAGTATTTT. Its translation is CASSSGLAGGSTDTQYF.

The gene calls are TRBV2 and TRBJ1-1, with D tentatively TRBD1 (6 bases). This CDR3 is 14 amino acids long. The germline CDR1 and CDR2 sequences are SNHLY and FYNNEI. V lost 6 bases to trimming and J lost 0 bases, with 11 bases between them. The chain's CDR3 is CASRAGQLNTEAFF. The CDR3 coding sequence is TGTGCCAGCAGGGCAGGACAGCTGAACACTGAAGCTTTCTTT.

This clone was seen once. V and J are TRBV6-2 or TRBV6-3 and TRBJ2-3; D unresolved. The CDR3 has 12 amino acids. CDR1 is MNHEY, CDR2 SVGEGT, per germline. Trimming pared 0 bases from V and 4 bases from J, leaving 2 bases between. The CDR3 DNA sequence: TGTGCCAGCAGTTACTCGTCAGATACGCAGTATTTT. Translation gives CASSYSSDTQYF.

The rearrangement uses TRBV10-3 and TRBJ1-2, with 7 bases lining up with TRBD1. The CDR3 is made up of 13 amino acids. The trim removed 3 bases at V and 5 bases at J, leaving 3 bases unmatched. Germline CDR1 is ENHRY and CDR2 is SYGVKD. CDR3 coding DNA: TGTGCCATCAGTGATGACAGGGAATATGGCTACACCTTC. It is translated as CAISDDREYGYTF.

This clone turned up a few times. The rearrangement links TRBV3-1 (or the pseudogene TRBV3-2) to TRBJ2-5, with 15 bases aligning to TRBD2. The germline CDR1 and CDR2 sequences are LGHDT and YNNKEL (reference sequence). V gave up 4 bases and J gave up 7 bases; unmatched junction bases: 7. CDR3 length: 16 residues. CDR3 nucleotide sequence: TGTGCCAGCAGCCTTTTCGGGACTAGCGGGGGGAGGACCCAGTACTTC. Translating it yields CASSLFGTSGGRTQYF.

The rearrangement uses TRBV4-2 and TRBJ2-7; 10 nucleotides match TRBD2. The CDR3 length is 16 residues. The V and J ends lost 0 bases and 1 base, in that order; junction bases with no gene match: 3. Germline V gives CDR1 LGHNA, CDR2 YNFKEQ. In nucleotides, the CDR3 is TGTGCCAGCAGCCAAGATACTAGCGGGGTATCCTACGAGCAGTACTTC. Protein: CASSQDTSGVSYEQYF.

Written as DNA, the CDR3 is TGTGCCAGCAGTGAGTCCGGGGGGTATGGAAACACCATATATTTT. Its protein product is CASSESGGYGNTIYF. The chain employs TRBV6-1 and TRBJ1-3, with D tentatively TRBD1 (5 bases). Trimming cost V 3 bases and J 3 bases, with 12 bases left between them. The length of the CDR3 is 15 residues. Germline V gene sequence: CDR1 MNHNS, CDR2 SASEGT.

The V call is TRBV7-2, the J call TRBJ1-2; the match to TRBD1 covers 7 bases. Germline values: CDR1 SGHTA, CDR2 FQGNSA. V lost 3 bases to trimming and J lost 3 bases; unmatched junction nucleotides: 4. The CDR3 length is 14 residues. The CDR3 here is CASSFLGGDYGYTF. The CDR3 DNA is TGTGCCAGCAGCTTCTTAGGGGGCGACTATGGCTACACCTTC. The full variable domain, its missing parts supplied by reference TRBV7-2 and TRBJ1-2, is GAGVSQSPSNKVTEKGKDVELRCDPISGHTALYWYRQSLGQGLEFLIYFQGNSAPDKSGLPSDRFSAERTGGSVSTLTIQRTQQEDSAVYLCASSFLGGDYGYTFGSGTRLTVV.

The chain carries TRBV29-1 and TRBJ2-5; D perhaps matches TRBD1 (5 bases). The V gene lost 4 bases and the J gene lost 1 base, with 10 bases spanning the gap. Germline CDR1 and CDR2: SQVTM and ANQGSEA. CDR3 size: 13 residues. The CDR3 sequence is CSVAKTAQETQYF. DNA for the CDR3: TGCAGCGTTGCAAAGACAGCCCAAGAGACCCAGTACTTC.

This chain links TRBV14 with TRBJ1-1; TRBD1 might be the D (5 bases). V was shortened by 5 bases and J by 6 bases, with 7 bases between the two germline ends. The CDR3 contains 11 residues. Germline values: CDR1 SGHDN, CDR2 FVKESK. CDR3 nucleotides: TGTGCCAGCAGCGGAGGGGCTGAAGCTTTCTTT. Protein product: CASSGGAEAFF.